The present T cell receptor beta chain was sequenced within a study of cytomegalovirus exposure and HLA in healthy donors. The PCR ran on 60 Vbeta and 13 Jbeta primers. The repertoire was sequenced with immunoSEQ multiplex PCR; TCRdb's copy has only in-frame clones and lacks some. Counted here are around 150,000 clones, 68% occurring once; the ten biggest clones make up over 1.2%. About this clone: Its target is not known.

Regarding the study as a whole: A list of 164 TCR beta chains associated with cytomegalovirus was given.

Among the donors, all were healthy bone marrow donors. The germline CDR1 and CDR2 sequences are SGHRS and YFSETQ. V was trimmed by 2 bases and J by 4 bases, leaving 13 bases between them. The CDR3 loop spans 15 amino acids. The clonotype was recovered from a man aged 50-60 years in good health and CMV-seronegative. The chain recombines TRBV5-1 with TRBJ1-3; D gene ambiguous. The sequenced sample was PBMCs. The CDR3, as DNA: TGCGCCAGCAGCTTTGGACCCGGGGAAGGAAACACCATATATTTT. Translated: CASSFGPGEGNTIYF.